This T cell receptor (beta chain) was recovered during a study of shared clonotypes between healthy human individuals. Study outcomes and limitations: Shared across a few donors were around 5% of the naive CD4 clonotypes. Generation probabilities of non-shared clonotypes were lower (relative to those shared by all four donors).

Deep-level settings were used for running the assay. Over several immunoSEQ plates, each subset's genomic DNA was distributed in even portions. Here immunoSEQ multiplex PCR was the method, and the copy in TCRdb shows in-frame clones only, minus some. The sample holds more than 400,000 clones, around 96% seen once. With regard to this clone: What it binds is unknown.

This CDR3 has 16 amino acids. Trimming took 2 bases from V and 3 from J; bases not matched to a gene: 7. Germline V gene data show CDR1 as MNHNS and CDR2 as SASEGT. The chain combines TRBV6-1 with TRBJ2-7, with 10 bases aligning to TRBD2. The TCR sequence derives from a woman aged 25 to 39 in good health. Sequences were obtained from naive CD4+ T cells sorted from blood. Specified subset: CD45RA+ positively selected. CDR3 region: CASSERLAGAYYEQYF. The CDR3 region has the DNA TGTGCCAGCAGTGAACGTCTAGCGGGGGCCTACTACGAGCAGTACTTC.